These 22 T cell receptor beta chains were all obtained from the same sample, sequenced in a study of T-cell memory formation after mild COVID-19. In TCRdb, the 5' RACE reads were re-called with MiXCR into one record per CDR3 protein. The data contain about 400,000 distinct CDR3 sequences, more than 20% of them singletons. Sequencing input: PBMCs or a T cell subset sorted from them (not recorded which). All receptors derive from an adult woman who had mild COVID-19 (a few samples of this study predate the infection). Cell type and time point are not known.

This chain connects TRBV5-1 to TRBJ2-6; 8 bases agree with TRBD1. CDR1 SGHRS and CDR2 YFSETQ come from the germline V gene. CDR3 length: 18 residues. After removal of 3 bases from V and 0 bases from J, the junction contained 8 bases not matched to a gene. CDR3 loop: CASSSTGTGSSGANVLTF. Here the CDR3 DNA reads TGCGCCAGCAGCTCGACCGGGACAGGAAGCTCTGGGGCCAACGTCCTGACTTTC.

In its sample, this clonotype was seen a few times. This sequence joins TRBV25-1 and TRBJ2-1, with TRBD2 as a possible D gene (6 bases). The germline gives CDR1 MGHDK, CDR2 SYGVNS. CDR3 length: 14 residues. V was shortened by 6 bases and J by 7 bases, with 16 bases between the two germline ends. The CDR3 protein is CASREGAGSNEQFF. The CDR3 DNA is TGTGCCAGCAGGGAGGGTGCGGGATCGAATGAGCAGTTCTTC. Full variable domain (missing parts from reference TRBV25-1 and TRBJ2-1): EADIYQTPRYLVIGTGKKITLECSQTMGHDKMYWYQQDPGMELHLIHYSYGVNSTEKGDLSSESTVSRIRTEHFPLTLESARPSHTSQYLCASREGAGSNEQFFGPGTRLTVL.

The chain employs TRBV6-5 and TRBJ1-3; no clear D gene. With 2 bases removed from V and 0 bases from J, the gap between germline ends came to 5 bases. The CDR3 runs to 14 residues. Per germline, CDR1 MNHEY and CDR2 SVGAGI. The CDR3: CASSYGRSGNTIYF. In nucleotides, the CDR3 is TGTGCCAGCAGTTACGGTCGCTCTGGAAACACCATATATTTT.

In this sample, this clonotype turned up a few times. The chain employs TRBV11-1 and TRBJ2-3, with 11 nucleotides matching TRBD1. With V trimmed by 7 bases and J by 2 bases, 8 bases remained unmatched. This CDR3 is 16 amino acids long. Looked up from germline, CDR1 is SGHAT and CDR2 is FQDESV (reference sequence). The CDR3 DNA reads as TGTGCCAGCACCGGACAGGGGGCGGTCAACACAGATACGCAGTATTTT. Protein product: CASTGQGAVNTDTQYF.

The V and J genes are TRBV6-1 and TRBJ1-2; D gene ambiguous. The CDR3 loop spans 15 amino acids. The V end lost 5 bases, the J end lost 1 base, and 14 bases lay between the germline ends. Germline lookup yields CDR1 MNHNS and CDR2 SASEGT. The CDR3 spells CASSNSVRGNYGYTF. CDR3 DNA: TGTGCCAGCAGTAATTCGGTGCGGGGTAACTATGGCTACACCTTC.

J is TRBJ2-2 and V is TRBV7-6, with unresolved D. The CDR3 is 13 amino acids. V lost 6 bases and J 6 bases, leaving 11 bases between the germline ends. The germline CDR1 and CDR2 sequences are SGHVS and FNYEAQ. CDR3 sequence reads: CASSPPPSGELFF. DNA of the CDR3: TGTGCCAGCAGTCCACCCCCCTCCGGGGAGCTGTTTTTT. Filled out from reference TRBV7-6 and TRBJ2-2, the complete variable domain reads GAGVSQSPRYKVTKRGQDVALRCDPISGHVSLYWYRQALGQGPEFLTYFNYEAQQDKSGLPNDRFSAERPEGSISTLTIQRTEQRDSAMYRCASSPPPSGELFFGEGSRLTVL.

There are many counts of this clonotype. The rearrangement joins TRBV6-2 or TRBV6-3 to TRBJ2-7; 9 bases align to TRBD2. Germline V gives CDR1 MNHEY, CDR2 SVGEGT. There are 12 residues in the CDR3. The CDR3 region is CASGRSSYEQYF. CDR3 coding DNA: TGTGCTAGCGGGAGAAGCTCCTACGAGCAGTACTTC.

This clonotype is a singleton in its sample. The rearrangement joins TRBV9 to TRBJ2-1; tentatively, D is TRBD2 (5 bases). The CDR3 sequence is 16 residues long. V lost 0 bases, J lost 6 bases, and 16 bases lay in between. CDR1 and CDR2 (germline): SGDLS, YYNGEE. CDR3 loop: CASSVVVGVSPNEQFF. The CDR3 nucleotides are TGTGCCAGCAGCGTAGTTGTGGGAGTATCCCCCAATGAGCAGTTCTTC. Complete variable domain (other parts from reference TRBV9 and TRBJ2-1): DSGVTQTPKHLITATGQRVTLRCSPRSGDLSVYWYQQSLDQGLQFLIQYYNGEERAKGNILERFSAQQFPDLHSELNLSSLELGDSALYFCASSVVVGVSPNEQFFGPGTRLTVL.

This clonotype was detected only a few times. The rearrangement joins TRBV10-3 to TRBJ2-7; no definite D call. The CDR3 extends over 14 amino acids. The V gene lost 6 bases and the J gene lost 0 bases, with 12 bases spanning the gap. Germline CDR1 is ENHRY and CDR2 is SYGVKD. CDR3 loop: CAISSTESSYEQYF. CDR3 bases: TGTGCCATCAGCTCGACTGAAAGCTCCTACGAGCAGTACTTC.

The genes are TRBV7-2 and TRBJ1-1; D call uncertain. V lost 1 base and J lost 2, with 8 bases in between. This CDR3 comprises 14 residues. Germline CDR1 reads SGHTA; CDR2 reads FQGNSA. The CDR3 is CASSLVSVNTEAFF. For the CDR3, the DNA is TGTGCCAGCAGCTTAGTATCAGTTAACACTGAAGCTTTCTTT.

This clonotype was seen a single time. The rearrangement uses TRBV29-1 and TRBJ1-1; D remains ambiguous. CDR3 length: 13 amino acids. The germline V and J ends were trimmed by 4 bases and 1 base, with 10 bases remaining between them. From germline, CDR1 is SQVTM and CDR2 ANQGSEA. Here the CDR3 DNA reads TGCAGCGTTGCTGAGGGAGGGAACACTGAAGCTTTCTTT. This codes for CSVAEGGNTEAFF.

The V gene is TRBV15, the J gene TRBJ1-1; D remains unclear. CDR1 is LNHNV and CDR2 is YYDKDF in the germline V gene (reference sequence). Trimming took 8 bases from V and 4 from J, leaving 14 bases between them. The CDR3 consists of 13 residues. This chain's CDR3 is CATFGEGSTEAFF. CDR3 coding DNA: TGTGCCACCTTTGGGGAGGGCTCCACTGAAGCTTTCTTT.

This clonotype has more than one count but fewer than ten. The chain combines TRBV12-3 or TRBV12-4 with TRBJ2-7, with D unresolved. Trimming took 1 base from V and 8 from J, leaving 12 bases between them. The CDR3 extends over 13 amino acids. CDR3 nucleotides: TGTGCCAGCAGTTTAGGCTCGAGTACGCAGCAGTACTTC. This encodes CASSLGSSTQQYF.

V gene TRBV27 combines with J gene TRBJ2-7, with 7 bases identical to TRBD2. The CDR3 totals 15 residues. V lost 8 bases to trimming and J lost 5 bases; unmatched junction nucleotides: 15. The germline V gene encodes CDR1 MNHEY and CDR2 SMNVEV (reference sequence). CDR3 region: CASGAGTTPRDEQYF. The CDR3 coding sequence is TGTGCCAGCGGGGCCGGGACTACTCCCCGGGACGAGCAGTACTTC.

Many counts were recorded for this clonotype. The V and J genes are TRBV6-5 and TRBJ2-7; D may be TRBD1 or TRBD2 (5 bases each). The CDR3 sequence is 15 residues long. Trimming removed 0 bases at V and 0 bases at J, with 9 bases between. Germline CDR1 MNHEY, CDR2 SVGAGI. CDR3 sequence (DNA): TGTGCCAGCAGTTACTCGGCCGGGACCTCCTACGAGCAGTACTTC. This encodes CASSYSAGTSYEQYF.

The genes are TRBV7-9 and TRBJ1-2; unclear D gene. Per the germline V gene, CDR1 is SEHNR and CDR2 is FQNEAQ (reference sequence). V lost 6 bases, J lost 5 bases, and 7 bases lay in between. CDR3 length: 11 amino acids. The CDR3 loop reads CASRLRYGYTF. The CDR3 coding sequence is TGTGCCAGCAGGTTGCGATATGGCTACACCTTC.

The V and J genes are TRBV6-2 or TRBV6-3 and TRBJ2-5; 7 bases match TRBD2. With 2 bases clipped from V and 5 bases from J, the junction kept 14 bases outside the gene matches. The germline gives CDR1 MNHEY, CDR2 SVGEGT. This CDR3 spans 17 amino acids. CDR3: CASSYRVFGRPFETQYF. Written as DNA, the CDR3 is TGTGCCAGCAGTTACCGGGTCTTCGGGAGGCCATTCGAGACCCAGTACTTC.

The J gene is TRBJ2-7, the V gene TRBV20-1; tentatively, D is TRBD1 or TRBD2 (6 bases each). The CDR3 runs 17 residues. Germline assignment: CDR1 DFQATT and CDR2 SNEGSKA (reference sequence). Trimming took off 2 bases at V and 4 bases at J, with 24 bases between the two ends. The CDR3 coding sequence is TGCAGTGCTAGACCAACCCGGGGGCGGGGAGAGGGGTACGAGCAGTACTTC. Translation gives CSARPTRGRGEGYEQYF.

V and J are TRBV29-1 and TRBJ2-3; tentatively, D is TRBD1 or TRBD2 (6 bases each). Germline V gives CDR1 SQVTM, CDR2 ANQGSEA. The V end lost 7 bases, the J end lost 6 bases, and 17 bases lay between the germline ends. The CDR3 runs to 13 residues. Here the CDR3 reads CSGSGAPPDTQYF. The CDR3 DNA reads as TGCAGCGGATCGGGGGCCCCCCCGGATACGCAGTATTTT.

Turning to this clonotype: The CDR3 ends on some other residue instead of the conserved phenylalanine or tryptophan, so this is likely a read error. Because the CDR3's place on the DNA is in doubt, the DNA is left out and the CDR3 is given as listed by TCRdb. The V and J genes are TRBV7-9 and TRBJ2-2; the D call TRBD2 from the table was never checked on the DNA. Germline-derived CDR1 and CDR2 are SEHNR and FQNEAQ (reference sequence). A total of 13 residues make up the CDR3, ends included. This CDR3 is CASSPRTSGGPAV.

The chain recombines TRBV7-3 with TRBJ1-3, with D possibly TRBD1 on 5 matching bases. This CDR3 has 17 residues. Trimming took 5 bases from V and 0 from J, leaving 17 bases between them. Germline V lookup: CDR1 SGHTA, CDR2 FQGTGA. Written as DNA, the CDR3 is TGTGCCAGCAGCCCGGGACCAAGTGGAGTCTCTGGAAACACCATATATTTT. Encoded protein: CASSPGPSGVSGNTIYF.

This clonotype came up many times. The V and J genes are TRBV18 and TRBJ2-3; 14 nucleotides line up with TRBD2. CDR1 and CDR2 (germline): KGHSH, LQKENI. There are 17 residues in the CDR3. Germline trimming cut 0 bases from V and 1 base from J; bases unmatched to any gene: 0. CDR3 coding DNA: TGTGCCAGCTCACCACCGGGACTAGCGGGGGGCACAGATACGCAGTATTTT. This sequence encodes CASSPPGLAGGTDTQYF. Filled out from reference TRBV18 and TRBJ2-3, the complete variable domain reads NAGVMQNPRHLVRRRGQEARLRCSPMKGHSHVYWYRQLPEEGLKFMVYLQKENIIDESGMPKERFSAEFPKEGPSILRIQQVVRGDSAAYFCASSPPGLAGGTDTQYFGPGTRLTVL.